The 5 T cell receptor beta chains below come from one sample, sequenced in a study of Ad26.COV2.S vaccination and SARS-CoV-2 variants. Produced via immunoSEQ multiplex PCR; TCRdb's table is partial and in-frame only. The profile covers hundreds of thousands of clones, with approximately 88% appearing a single time and roughly 1.5% taken by the ten largest. As to treatment: some 19 received Ad26.COV2.S at low or high dose, single or two shots; 5 received placebo; per-sample allocation not given. Each sample was drawn 63 days after the first injection (of vaccine or placebo). The source material was peripheral blood, sampled in a trial of Ad26.COV2.S vaccine versus placebo. These receptors were collected from a person between 18 and 60 years old who received the Ad26.COV2.S COVID-19 vaccine or a placebo.

This chain links TRBV5-4 with TRBJ1-6, with TRBD1 matching over 9 bases. The CDR3 runs to 15 residues. V dropped 4 bases and J dropped 9; count of bases not matched to a gene: 8. From germline, CDR1 is SGHNT and CDR2 YYREEE (reference sequence). The CDR3 here is CASSPRDRASSPLHF. Written as DNA, the CDR3 is TGTGCCAGCAGCCCGAGGGACAGGGCAAGTTCACCCCTCCACTTT. The whole variable domain, remainder taken from reference TRBV5-4 and TRBJ1-6, is ETGVTQSPTHLIKTRGQQVTLRCSSQSGHNTVSWYQQALGQGPQFIFQYYREEENGRGNFPPRFSGLQFPNYSSELNVNALELDDSALYLCASSPRDRASSPLHFGNGTRLTVT.

The chain links TRBV2 to TRBJ2-7; D uncertain. With 8 bases removed from V and 4 bases from J, the gap between germline ends came to 30 bases. The CDR3 consists of 18 residues. In germline, CDR1 is SNHLY, CDR2 FYNNEI. This CDR3 is CASRPDPNVDSTKYEQYF. CDR3 in DNA: TGTGCCAGCCGCCCCGATCCCAATGTAGATAGTACCAAATACGAGCAGTACTTC.

V usage is TRBV5-1 and J usage is TRBJ2-5; 7 bases map to TRBD1. V trimming: 4 bases; J trimming: 4 bases; junction bases outside the gene matches: 4. The germline CDR1 and CDR2 sequences are SGHRS and YFSETQ. The CDR3 has 13 residues. The DNA of the CDR3 is TGCGCCAGCAGCGGAAACAGGGGAGAGACCCAGTACTTC. This sequence encodes CASSGNRGETQYF.

This rearrangement joins TRBV19 to TRBJ2-3; D is possibly TRBD1 or TRBD2 (5 bases each). This CDR3 is built from 15 residues. V was cut by 10 bases and J by 2 bases, with 19 bases left in between. The germline V gene encodes CDR1 LNHDA and CDR2 SQIVND (reference sequence). The CDR3 coding sequence is TGTGCCACCGGGGCCAGGGCGTCGTACACAGATACGCAGTATTTT. Residues: CATGARASYTDTQYF.

The rearrangement uses TRBV27 and TRBJ2-1; 14 bases agree with TRBD2. The CDR3 sequence is 17 residues long. V was clipped by 5 bases and J by 1 base; unmatched bases: 4. In germline, CDR1 is MNHEY, CDR2 SMNVEV (reference sequence). CDR3 protein: CASSPWTSGRSYNEQFF. The CDR3 bases are TGTGCCAGCAGTCCTTGGACTAGCGGGAGGTCCTACAATGAGCAGTTCTTC.